This TCR beta chain was identified in a study of blood T cell repertoires in COVID-19 (dated by TCRdb to the early 2020s). With regard to the full study: Collaborator samples came from the United States, Italy and Spain and covered acute and convalescent phases of COVID-19. The samples were drawn from two sources: the first 160 participants of the ongoing ImmuneRACE study, and 950 to 1,500 subjects contributed by 6 global collaborators. Subjects who had been exposed to COVID-19, were actively infected with it, or had recovered from it provided the deeply sampled blood TCRbeta repertoires that made up the dataset. Where available, HLA class I and class II types were obtained from metadata supplied by the sample provider rather than from assay-based typing. The prospective study material was composed of cDNA or gDNA derived from T cells, B-cell-depleted T cells, or PBMCs. A freely available public database, intended as a resource for researchers studying the immune response to SARS-CoV-2, is where the repertoires were released. The sample metadata nearly always contained a de-identified subject ID, COVID-19 status, age in years and sex.

Details on this clone: The specificity of this receptor is unknown. One junction end disagrees with the germline gene, perhaps due to a read error.

TCRbeta CDR3 regions were amplified from genomic DNA by means of the immunoSEQ Assay, a bias-controlled multiplex PCR. Per the source publication's procedure: The number of nucleated cells in each sample was estimated from the amplification of reference gene primers within the assay. To quantify the absolute abundance of each unique TCRbeta CDR3 rearrangement, sequence reads were collapsed and filtered. Productive Simpson clonality was computed per sample as the square root of Simpson's diversity index over productive rearrangements. This is the immuneACCESS table as TCRdb keeps it, with only in-frame sequences that have V and J called. A part of the clones is gone; compared with another copy, unresolved V genes explain less than half, and the rest is unexplained. V and J calls and clone size follow that table, whereas D and trimming were derived from the DNA. This sample gives roughly 400,000 clones in total; approximately 91% of them show up just once. The ten largest clonotypes hold approximately 1.3% of the sample.

CDR1 and CDR2 (SGHTA, FQGNSA) derive from the germline V gene. Including cysteine and phenylalanine, the CDR3 has 15 amino acids. The retained sequence is limited to the CDR3, 45 bases, with the frame set at the first base. Participants in the prospective study were enrolled through a virtual design, were aged roughly 18 to 95 years, and lived in about 25 United States geographic areas. In the prospective study, cohorts were assigned on the basis of participant-reported clinical history obtained from a screening survey and a study questionnaire. Exposed participants had been in contact, within 2 weeks of entering the study, with a person who had a PCR-confirmed or clinician-diagnosed case of COVID-19. In the prospective study, mobile phlebotomists collected whole blood, serum and a nasopharyngeal or oropharyngeal swab from each participant. Participants in the prospective study had the option to provide additional blood draws and questionnaires over an approximately 2-month period. Before DNA extraction, blood samples from the prospective study were shipped at room temperature or frozen.

The paper's findings and limits, for the study overall: How much clinical and demographic metadata was included differed by source and by participant, and the metadata was provided uncurated.

The clonotype was recovered from a young woman who had been exposed to COVID-19. The V and J genes are TRBV7-2 and TRBJ1-1; the junction holds 11 bases that match TRBD1. The sample consisted of PBMCs or T cells enriched from blood (not recorded which). The DNA sequence follows: TGTGCCAGCAGCATAGCCGGGACAGGGGGCACTGAAGCTTTCTTT. This gives the protein CASSIAGTGGTEAFF.